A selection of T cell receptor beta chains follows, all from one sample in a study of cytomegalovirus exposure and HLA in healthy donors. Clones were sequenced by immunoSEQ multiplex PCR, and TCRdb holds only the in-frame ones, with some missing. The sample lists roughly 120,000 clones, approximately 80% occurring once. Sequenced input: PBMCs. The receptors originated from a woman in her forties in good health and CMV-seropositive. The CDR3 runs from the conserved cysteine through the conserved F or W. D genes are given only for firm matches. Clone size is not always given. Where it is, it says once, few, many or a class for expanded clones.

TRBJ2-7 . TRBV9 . TGTGCCAGCAGCGTGTCAGATGGGGGGTACGAGCAGTACTTC CASSVSDGGYEQYF
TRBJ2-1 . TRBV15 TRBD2 TGTGCCACCAGCACAGCAGCGGGAGGGCCGAGTGAGCAGTTCTTC CATSTAAGGPSEQFF
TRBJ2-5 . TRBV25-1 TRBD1 TGTGCCAGCGGAGATCGGACAGGGGGCAAGACCCAGTACTTC CASGDRTGGKTQYF
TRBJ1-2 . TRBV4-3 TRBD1 TGCGCCAGCAGCCAAGATGTTCAGGGGGCAGGCGGCTACACCTTC CASSQDVQGAGGYTF
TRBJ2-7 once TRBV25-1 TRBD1 TGTGCCAGCAGTGATACAGGGGTTTACGAGCAGTACTTC CASSDTGVYEQYF
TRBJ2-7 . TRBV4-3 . TGCGCCAGCAGCCCTCGGGGTTTTGGAAACGAGCAGTACTTC CASSPRGFGNEQYF
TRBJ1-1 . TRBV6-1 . TGTGCCAGCAGTGAACATAAGGGGCTGAACACTGAAGCTTTCTTT CASSEHKGLNTEAFF
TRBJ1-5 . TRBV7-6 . TGTGCCAGCAGCTTAGCGGCAGGGATGAACAATCAGCCCCAGCATTTT CASSLAAGMNNQPQHF
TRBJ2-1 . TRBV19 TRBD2 TGTGCCAGTAGTATAGGTAGTCTAGCGGGAGGGGGGGCCCGCAATGAGCAGTTCTTC CASSIGSLAGGGARNEQFF
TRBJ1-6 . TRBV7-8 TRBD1 TGTGCCAGCAGCTTTGGACAGGGAAGCTCACCCCTCCACTTT CASSFGQGSSPLHF
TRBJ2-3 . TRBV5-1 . TGCGCCAGCAGCTTGGGAGGGTCGGGTATAACAGATACGCAGTATTTT CASSLGGSGITDTQYF
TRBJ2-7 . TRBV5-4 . TGTGCCAGCAGCCCTCACGGGGAGCCAAAGGACGAGCAGTACTTC CASSPHGEPKDEQYF
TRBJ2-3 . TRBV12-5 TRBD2 TGTGCTAGTGGTTTTAGCGGGAGGGAATTGGCAGATACGCAGTATTTT CASGFSGRELADTQYF
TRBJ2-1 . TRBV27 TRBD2 TGTGCCAGCAGTTTAGGGACTAGCCCTGACAATGAGCAGTTCTTC CASSLGTSPDNEQFF
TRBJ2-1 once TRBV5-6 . TGTGCCAGCAGCCTTGGGGGGAGGAATGAGCAGTTCTTC CASSLGGRNEQFF
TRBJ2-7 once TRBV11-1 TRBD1 TGTGCCAGCAGCTTAGCCGGGACAGGGGGATCCTACGAGCAGTACTTC CASSLAGTGGSYEQYF
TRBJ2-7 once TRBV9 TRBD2 TGTGCCAGCAGCGTCGCTTCCGGGACTAGTGTATACGAGCAGTACTTC CASSVASGTSVYEQYF
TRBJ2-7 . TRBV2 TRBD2 TGTGCCAGCAGTGAAGCGGGGACTAGGGCTTCCTACGAGCAGTACTTC CASSEAGTRASYEQYF